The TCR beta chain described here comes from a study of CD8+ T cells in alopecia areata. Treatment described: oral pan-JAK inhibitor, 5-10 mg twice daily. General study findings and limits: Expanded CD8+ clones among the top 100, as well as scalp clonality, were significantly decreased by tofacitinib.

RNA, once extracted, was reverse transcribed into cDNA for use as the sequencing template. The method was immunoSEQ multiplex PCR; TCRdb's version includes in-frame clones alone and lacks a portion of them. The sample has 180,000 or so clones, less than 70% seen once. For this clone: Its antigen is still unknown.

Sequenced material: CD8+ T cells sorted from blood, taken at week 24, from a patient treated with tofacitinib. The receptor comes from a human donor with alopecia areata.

Here the CDR3 DNA reads TGCGCCAGCAGCTTGGAGGGCCAGTGGACCCAGTACTTC. Its translation is CASSLEGQWTQYF. The V gene is TRBV5-1, the J gene TRBJ2-5; no definite D call. Trimming took off 0 bases at V and 7 bases at J, with 10 bases between the two ends. The germline V gene encodes CDR1 SGHRS and CDR2 YFSETQ. CDR3 length: 13 residues.